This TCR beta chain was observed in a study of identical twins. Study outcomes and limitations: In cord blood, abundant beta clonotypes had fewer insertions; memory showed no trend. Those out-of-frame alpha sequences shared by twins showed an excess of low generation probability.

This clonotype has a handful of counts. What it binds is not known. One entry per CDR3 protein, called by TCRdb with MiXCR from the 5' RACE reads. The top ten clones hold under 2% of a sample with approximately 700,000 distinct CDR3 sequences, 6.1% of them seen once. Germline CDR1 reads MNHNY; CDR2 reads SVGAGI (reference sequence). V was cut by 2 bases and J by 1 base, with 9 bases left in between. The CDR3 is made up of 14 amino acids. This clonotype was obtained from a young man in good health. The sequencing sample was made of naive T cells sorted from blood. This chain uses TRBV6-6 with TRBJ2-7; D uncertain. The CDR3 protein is CASSYLGISYEQYF. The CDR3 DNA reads TGTGCCAGCAGTTACCTGGGGATTTCCTACGAGCAGTACTTC.